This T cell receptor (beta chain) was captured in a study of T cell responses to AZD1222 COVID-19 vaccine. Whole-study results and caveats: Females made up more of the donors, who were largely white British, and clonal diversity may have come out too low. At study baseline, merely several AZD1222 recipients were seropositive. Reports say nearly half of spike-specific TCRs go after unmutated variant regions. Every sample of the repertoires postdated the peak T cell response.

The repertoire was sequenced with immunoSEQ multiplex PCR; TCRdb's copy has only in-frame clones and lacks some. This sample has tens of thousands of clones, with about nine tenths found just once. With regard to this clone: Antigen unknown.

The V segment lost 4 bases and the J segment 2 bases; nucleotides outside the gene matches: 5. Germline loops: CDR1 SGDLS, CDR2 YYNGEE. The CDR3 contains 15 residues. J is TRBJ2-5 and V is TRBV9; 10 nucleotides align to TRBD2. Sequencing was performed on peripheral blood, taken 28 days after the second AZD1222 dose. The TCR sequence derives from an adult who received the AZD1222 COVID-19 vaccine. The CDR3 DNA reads TGTGCCAGCAGCATCGGGACTAGCGTTCAAGAGACCCAGTACTTC. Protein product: CASSIGTSVQETQYF.